The 7 T cell receptor beta chains given below trace back to one sample, sequenced in a study of CD8+CD57+ T cells in acquired aplastic anemia. Patients who underwent sequencing had shown CD8+CD57+ cell expansion by flow cytometry. Genomic DNA acted as the template from which TCR beta VDJ combination and CDR3 sequence profiling were carried out. TCRdb re-called the reads with MiXCR, one entry per CDR3 protein. Found here are roughly 120,000 distinct CDR3 sequences, 55% to 60% of them singletons; the top ten hold roughly 28%. Source material: sorted CD4+, CD8+, or CD8+CD57+ T cells (not recorded which) from PBMCs. These receptors were obtained from a human donor with aplastic anemia.

The chain joins TRBV2 to TRBJ1-2, with TRBD1 matching 7 bases. V was pared by 1 base and J by 1 base, with 0 bases of the junction left unmatched. Germline-derived CDR1 and CDR2 are SNHLY and FYNNEI. The CDR3 consists of 14 residues. CDR3 sequence (DNA): TGTGCCAGCAGTGAAGACAGGGGTAACTATGGCTACACCTTC. As protein: CASSEDRGNYGYTF. Full variable domain (outside the CDR3, taken from reference TRBV2 and TRBJ1-2): EPEVTQTPSHQVTQMGQEVILRCVPISNHLYFYWYRQILGQKVEFLVSFYNNEISEKSEIFDDQFSVERPDGSNFTLKIRSTKLEDSAMYFCASSEDRGNYGYTFGSGTRLTVV.

Many counts were recorded for this clonotype. The DNA of the CDR3 is TGCGCCAGCAGCCAATACCGTAACAATGAGCAGTTCTTC. Translating gives CASSQYRNNEQFF. The gene calls are TRBV4-3 and TRBJ2-1, with no clear D. This CDR3 region has 13 residues. Deletions cut 2 bases from V and 5 bases from J, with 7 bases between. Germline loops: CDR1 LGHNA, CDR2 YSLEER.

This clonotype was counted a single time. The rearrangement links TRBV29-1 to TRBJ2-5; D is undetermined. Germline V gene data show CDR1 as SQVTM and CDR2 as ANQGSEA. The ends were cut back, 4 bases at V and 3 bases at J, with 9 bases in the middle. The CDR3 has 12 residues. The DNA for the CDR3 is TGCAGCGTTGTTTCAACGGAAGAGACCCAGTACTTC. Translating it yields CSVVSTEETQYF.

This clonotype was seen more than once but under ten times. This rearrangement joins TRBV7-2 to TRBJ2-7, with 10 positions matching TRBD1. Germline-derived CDR1 and CDR2 are SGHTA and FQGNSA. The CDR3 runs to 13 residues. DNA for the CDR3: TGTGCATCCGCCCGGGACAGGGGTCGCGAGCAGTACTTC. It is translated as CASARDRGREQYF.

As for this clonotype: This may be a read error, as it is one base from a much larger clone. The J gene is TRBJ2-4, the V gene TRBV5-1; TRBD1 might be the D (6 bases). The germline CDR1 and CDR2 sequences are SGHRS and YFSETQ. The CDR3 runs 11 residues. CDR3 sequence: CASSSGHGEFF. In DNA, the CDR3 is TGCGCCAGCAGCTCGGGACACGGGGAGTTCTTC.

Of note for this clonotype: A single base separates this from a much larger clone, so it may be a read error. The V call is TRBV5-1, the J call TRBJ2-3; D ambiguous. CDR1 is SGHRS, CDR2 YFSETQ, per germline. V was clipped by 1 base and J by 1 base, with 10 bases between them. The CDR3 extends over 15 amino acids. CDR3 nucleotide sequence: TGCGCCAGCAGCTTGTTAAGCTCTGGCACAGATACGCAGTATTTT. Its translation: CASSLLSSGTDTQYF.

The rearrangement links TRBV19 to TRBJ1-2; D is ambiguous. In germline, CDR1 is LNHDA, CDR2 SQIVND (reference sequence). This CDR3 has 13 amino acids. Trimming shortened V by 4 bases and J by 2 bases, and 8 bases separated the two germline ends. The CDR3 region is CASSKRENYGYTF. DNA of the CDR3: TGTGCCAGTAGTAAGAGGGAGAACTATGGCTACACCTTC.